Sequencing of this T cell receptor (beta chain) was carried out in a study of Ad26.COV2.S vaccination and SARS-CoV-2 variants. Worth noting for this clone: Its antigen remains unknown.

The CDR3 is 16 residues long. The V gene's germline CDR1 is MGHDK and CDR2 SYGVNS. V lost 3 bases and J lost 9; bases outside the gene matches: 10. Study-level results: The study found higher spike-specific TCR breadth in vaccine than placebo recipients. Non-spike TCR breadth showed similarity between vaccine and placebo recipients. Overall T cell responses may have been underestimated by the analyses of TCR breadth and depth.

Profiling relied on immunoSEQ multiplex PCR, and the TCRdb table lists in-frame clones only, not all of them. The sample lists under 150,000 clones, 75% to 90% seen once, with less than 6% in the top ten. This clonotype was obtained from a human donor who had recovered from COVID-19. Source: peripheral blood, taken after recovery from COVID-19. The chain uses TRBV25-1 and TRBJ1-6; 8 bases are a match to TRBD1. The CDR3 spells CASSDSGQGAGSPLHF. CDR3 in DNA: TGTGCCAGCAGTGATTCCGGACAGGGCGCCGGTTCACCCCTCCACTTT.